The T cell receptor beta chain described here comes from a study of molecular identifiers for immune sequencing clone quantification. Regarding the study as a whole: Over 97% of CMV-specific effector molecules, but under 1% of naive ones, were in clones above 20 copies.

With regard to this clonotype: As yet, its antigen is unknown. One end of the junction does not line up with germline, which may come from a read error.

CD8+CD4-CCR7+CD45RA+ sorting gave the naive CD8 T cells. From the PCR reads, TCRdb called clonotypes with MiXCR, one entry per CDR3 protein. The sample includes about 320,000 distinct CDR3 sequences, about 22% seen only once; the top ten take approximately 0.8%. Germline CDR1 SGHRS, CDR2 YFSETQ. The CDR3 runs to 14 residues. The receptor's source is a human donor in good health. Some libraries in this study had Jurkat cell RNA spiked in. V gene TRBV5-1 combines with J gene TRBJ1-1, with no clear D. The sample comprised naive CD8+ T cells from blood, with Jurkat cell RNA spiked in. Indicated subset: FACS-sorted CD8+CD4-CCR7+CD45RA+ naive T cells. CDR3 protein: CASGLAAMNTEAFF. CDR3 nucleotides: TGCGCCAGCGGCTTGGCGGCGATGAACACTGAAGCTTTCTTT.